The sequence of this T cell receptor (beta chain) was determined in a study of blood T cell repertoires in COVID-19. TCRdb's table, derived via immunoSEQ multiplex PCR, lists solely in-frame clones and lacks some. The sample has some 47,000 clones, 85% to 90% seen once. This CDR3 is built from 16 residues. The germline gives CDR1 SGHRS, CDR2 YFSETQ. With 1 base removed from V and 0 bases from J, the gap between germline ends came to 8 bases. The J gene is TRBJ2-6, the V gene TRBV5-1; D is possibly TRBD2 (5 bases). The clonotype was recovered from a man aged 60-69 years with active COVID-19. The specimen was peripheral blood. CDR3 sequence: CASSLTGSSGANVLTF. The CDR3 DNA reads as TGCGCCAGCAGCTTGACGGGGAGCTCTGGGGCCAACGTCCTGACTTTC.